These 16 T cell receptor beta chains were sequenced from one sample in a study of patients and donors after allogeneic stem cell transplantation. Via MiXCR, TCRdb re-called the RT-PCR reads, giving one row per CDR3 protein. The sample contains around 160,000 distinct CDR3 sequences, 30% of which appear only once. Sequenced: blood, either unsorted or a sorted T cell fraction (not recorded which). The receptors derive from a human donor who was either an allogeneic HSCT recipient or a stem cell or donor lymphocyte infusion donor (not recorded which). It is not recorded whose cells these are; they may come from a transplant donor.

This clonotype was seen a handful of times. This chain joins TRBV6-2 or TRBV6-3 and TRBJ1-5, with D possibly being TRBD1 (5 bases). The germline V and J ends were trimmed by 4 bases and 2 bases, with 18 bases remaining between them. This CDR3 is 17 amino acids long. CDR1 and CDR2 from the germline V gene are MNHEY and SVGEGT. CDR3 in DNA: TGTGCCAGCAGTTCCCGAGCGGCAGGGAGTGGCAATCAGCCCCAGCATTTT. Protein product: CASSSRAAGSGNQPQHF.

This clonotype was observed a few times. This sequence joins TRBV2 and TRBJ2-7; D is unclear. Trimming cost V 7 bases and J 6 bases, with 13 bases left between them. The length of the CDR3 is 12 residues. Germline V gene sequence: CDR1 SNHLY, CDR2 FYNNEI. The CDR3 here is CASTLEHAEQYF. DNA for the CDR3: TGTGCCAGCACTTTGGAGCACGCCGAGCAGTACTTC.

The genes are TRBV4-3 and TRBJ2-7, with D perhaps given as TRBD1 or TRBD2 (6 bases each). Trimming pared 1 base from V and 4 bases from J, leaving 17 bases between. The CDR3 length is 16 residues. Germline CDR1 LGHNA, CDR2 YSLEER. The CDR3 coding sequence is TGCGCCAGCAGCCAAGGTCGGGTAGGGGGGAGGTACGAGCAGTACTTC. This codes for CASSQGRVGGRYEQYF.

Points on this clonotype: One base away lies a much larger clone, so this may be a sequencing read error. The rearrangement uses TRBV6-2 or TRBV6-3 and TRBJ1-1; no firm D call. V shed 7 bases and J shed 3 bases, with 12 bases lying between them. CDR3 length: 13 residues. CDR1 is MNHEY and CDR2 is SVGEGT in the germline V gene. This chain's CDR3 is CASNRLTYTEAFF. Written as DNA, the CDR3 is TGTGCCAGCAATAGGCTAACGTACACTGAAGCTTTCTTT.

The genes are TRBV4-2 and TRBJ2-7, with TRBD2 matching 9 bases. V lost 3 bases and J lost 6; bases outside the gene matches: 6. Germline CDR1 LGHNA, CDR2 YNFKEQ. CDR3 length equals 14 residues. The CDR3 loop reads CASSQAGGRGEQYF. CDR3 coding DNA: TGTGCCAGCAGCCAGGCTGGCGGGAGGGGCGAGCAGTACTTC.

The chain recombines TRBV5-1 with TRBJ2-2; maybe TRBD2 (6 bases). The CDR3 covers 15 residues. Looked up from germline, CDR1 is SGHRS and CDR2 is YFSETQ. Trimming left V 4 bases short and J 0 bases short, with 10 bases between. The CDR3 region has the DNA TGCGCCAGCAGCGCCCCTAGCGCGAACACCGGGGAGCTGTTTTTT. Its translation: CASSAPSANTGELFF. The whole variable domain, filled in from reference TRBV5-1 and TRBJ2-2, reads KAGVTQTPRYLIKTRGQQVTLSCSPISGHRSVSWYQQTPGQGLQFLFEYFSETQRNKGNFPGRFSGRQFSNSRSEMNVSTLELGDSALYLCASSAPSANTGELFFGEGSRLTVL.

The V gene is TRBV7-9, the J gene TRBJ2-1, with no clear D. The CDR3 spans 12 residues. Per germline, CDR1 SEHNR and CDR2 FQNEAQ (reference sequence). V was shortened by 4 bases and J by 9 bases, with 10 bases between the two germline ends. The CDR3 sequence: CASSSQWGEQFF. The CDR3 nucleotides are TGTGCCAGCAGCTCCCAGTGGGGTGAGCAGTTCTTC.

There are a few counts of this clonotype. J is TRBJ1-4 and V is TRBV24-1, with 7 bases lining up with TRBD1. J lost 8 bases, V lost 2 bases, and 7 bases had no gene match. The germline V gene encodes CDR1 KGHDR and CDR2 SFDVKD. This CDR3 spans 15 amino acids. The CDR3 DNA reads TGTGCCACCAGTGATTCGCAGGGGGAAAAGGAAAAACTGTTTTTT. The encoded protein is CATSDSQGEKEKLFF.

The CDR3 DNA reads as TGTGCCAGCAGTTTTCAGGGGGTTAGCAATCAGCCCCAGCATTTT. Translating gives CASSFQGVSNQPQHF. V is TRBV2 and J is TRBJ1-5, with 7 bases matching TRBD1. CDR1 is SNHLY, CDR2 FYNNEI, per germline. This CDR3 has 15 residues. V dropped 5 bases and J dropped 0; count of bases not matched to a gene: 4.

V gene TRBV20-1 combines with J gene TRBJ2-7; D may correspond to TRBD1 or TRBD2 (5 bases each). Between the trimmed V and J ends, which lost 0 bases and 2 bases, there was a span of 14 bases. The length of the CDR3 is 15 residues. Germline CDR1 DFQATT, CDR2 SNEGSKA (reference sequence). The CDR3 sequence is CSARDLGTLAYEQYF. CDR3 coding DNA: TGCAGTGCTAGAGATCTCGGGACGTTAGCCTACGAGCAGTACTTC.

The chain recombines TRBV4-1 with TRBJ1-2; 10 nucleotides match TRBD1. Trimming removed 6 bases from V and 7 bases from J; junction bases left unmatched: 8. Germline values: CDR1 MGHRA, CDR2 YSYEKL. The CDR3 spans 14 residues. DNA for the CDR3: TGCGCCAGCAGACACCCGGGACAGGGGCTTGGCTACACCTTC. It yields the protein CASRHPGQGLGYTF.

The chain combines TRBV6-5 with TRBJ2-2, with D perhaps matching TRBD2 (5 bases). Per germline, CDR1 MNHEY and CDR2 SVGAGI. The CDR3 length is 14 residues. Trimming stripped 2 bases from V and 4 bases from J, with 8 bases between. The chain's CDR3 is CASSYNGITGELFF. CDR3 nucleotide sequence: TGTGCCAGCAGTTACAACGGGATCACCGGGGAGCTGTTTTTT.

The J gene is TRBJ2-1, the V gene TRBV5-1; D is possibly TRBD1 (6 bases). Per the germline V gene, CDR1 is SGHRS and CDR2 is YFSETQ. The CDR3 covers 13 residues. Trimming left V 3 bases short and J 9 bases short, with 13 bases between. Written as DNA, the CDR3 is TGCGCCAGCAGCTGGGAGCAGGGGCGTGAGCAGTTCTTC. This codes for CASSWEQGREQFF.

The sample holds a few counts of this clonotype. This rearrangement joins TRBV20-1 to TRBJ2-1; unclear D gene. V was clipped by 0 bases and J by 9 bases, with 9 bases between them. Germline CDR1 and CDR2: DFQATT and SNEGSKA (reference sequence). The CDR3 consists of 12 residues. Written as DNA, the CDR3 is TGCAGTGCTAGAGATCGACGAGGTGAGCAGTTCTTC. This gives the protein CSARDRRGEQFF.

Only a few counts were recorded for this clonotype. J is TRBJ1-2 and V is TRBV5-1; a weak D match, TRBD1 (5 bases). The CDR3 covers 13 residues. The germline V gene encodes CDR1 SGHRS and CDR2 YFSETQ. Trimming stripped 4 bases from V and 6 bases from J, with 13 bases between. CDR3: CASSDLVQDGYTF. CDR3 sequence (DNA): TGCGCCAGCAGCGACCTGGTACAGGATGGCTACACCTTC. Full variable domain (remainder filled in from reference TRBV5-1 and TRBJ1-2): KAGVTQTPRYLIKTRGQQVTLSCSPISGHRSVSWYQQTPGQGLQFLFEYFSETQRNKGNFPGRFSGRQFSNSRSEMNVSTLELGDSALYLCASSDLVQDGYTFGSGTRLTVV.

V is TRBV4-2 and J is TRBJ2-3, with D possibly matching TRBD1 (6 bases). This CDR3 is built from 14 residues. Trimming pared 4 bases from V and 3 bases from J, leaving 11 bases between. The germline V gene has CDR1 LGHNA and CDR2 YNFKEQ. CDR3 in amino acids: CASSPIGQTDTQYF. DNA for the CDR3: TGTGCCAGCAGCCCCATTGGACAGACAGATACGCAGTATTTT.